This T cell receptor beta chain was recovered during a study of cytomegalovirus exposure and HLA in healthy donors. In the case of this clone: Its target is unknown.

From germline, CDR1 is KGHSH and CDR2 LQKENI. This CDR3 is 16 amino acids long. V was trimmed by 1 base and J by 6 bases, leaving 18 bases between them. Broader study findings: Exclusion as indistinguishable affected some V segments, including TRBV6-2 and TRBV6-3. Investigators reported 150 to 200 TCR beta chains as tied to cytomegalovirus. An observed cluster of highly shared sequence variants was recorded as a likely sequencing artifact.

This PCR relied on a set of 60 Vbeta primers and 13 Jbeta primers. Clones were read by immunoSEQ multiplex PCR, and TCRdb kept only the in-frame ones, dropping some. This table holds about 150,000 clones, approximately 80% found once. The TCR sequence derives from a woman under 30 in good health and CMV-seronegative. The chain is built from TRBV18 and TRBJ1-1; no firm D call. Source material: PBMCs. The CDR3 DNA reads TGTGCCAGCTCACCACGGTTTACTCGGGTTGCTGCTGAAGCTTTCTTT. It translates to CASSPRFTRVAAEAFF.